The next 27 T cell receptor beta chains were all read from a single sample in a study of shared clonotypes between healthy human individuals. Measured with immunoSEQ multiplex PCR; TCRdb has only the in-frame clones, and not every one. In the table there are around 700,000 clones, more than 70% of which are singletons. The sample comprised memory CD4+ T cells sorted from blood. Described subset: CD45RA-negative fraction. Receptors originate from a woman under 40 in good health.

The chain links TRBV6-6 to TRBJ2-3; D is ambiguous. V was pared by 7 bases and J by 0 bases, with 14 bases between. The V gene's germline CDR1 is MNHNY and CDR2 SVGAGI (reference sequence). The CDR3 has 15 amino acids. The CDR3 protein is CASISRQSSTDTQYF. Here the CDR3 DNA reads TGTGCCAGCATCTCGCGCCAGTCTAGCACAGATACGCAGTATTTT.

The chain uses TRBV6-5 and TRBJ1-5; 10 bases map to TRBD1. Losses at the gene ends were 4 bases for V and 4 bases for J; bases not matched to a gene: 7. Germline CDR1 and CDR2: MNHEY and SVGAGI. The CDR3 length is 16 residues. The CDR3 nucleotides are TGTGCCAGCAGTTCAGTGCCGGGACAGGGGAATCAGCCCCAGCATTTT. It codes for CASSSVPGQGNQPQHF.

The chain combines TRBV7-9 with TRBJ1-3, with D perhaps matching TRBD1 (5 bases). In germline, CDR1 is SEHNR, CDR2 FQNEAQ (reference sequence). The CDR3 has 15 residues. Between the trimmed V and J ends, which lost 6 bases and 0 bases, there was a span of 12 bases. The CDR3 spells CASRPLGGSGNTIYF. Written as DNA, the CDR3 is TGTGCCAGCAGGCCCCTCGGGGGCTCTGGAAACACCATATATTTT.

The chain employs TRBV2 and TRBJ1-2; 8 nucleotides agree with TRBD1. The CDR3 contains 13 residues. In germline, CDR1 is SNHLY, CDR2 FYNNEI. With 6 bases clipped from V and 8 bases from J, the junction kept 8 bases outside the gene matches. Written as DNA, the CDR3 is TGTGCCAGCAGCGGGGACAGGCAAAGAGGCTACACCTTC. Translation: CASSGDRQRGYTF. Filled out from reference TRBV2 and TRBJ1-2, the complete variable domain reads EPEVTQTPSHQVTQMGQEVILRCVPISNHLYFYWYRQILGQKVEFLVSFYNNEISEKSEIFDDQFSVERPDGSNFTLKIRSTKLEDSAMYFCASSGDRQRGYTFGSGTRLTVV.

In this sample, this clone turned up a few times. The gene calls are TRBV29-1 and TRBJ1-1; TRBD1 might be the D (5 bases). Trimming removed 3 bases at V and 1 base at J, with 9 bases between. The CDR3 totals 13 residues. Germline lookup yields CDR1 SQVTM and CDR2 ANQGSEA. The CDR3 DNA follows: TGCAGCGTTGACCGGGACGGGAACACTGAAGCTTTCTTT. It is translated as CSVDRDGNTEAFF.

The V call is TRBV5-1, the J call TRBJ1-1; 8 positions match TRBD1. The CDR3 is made up of 16 amino acids. After removal of 1 base from V and 1 base from J, the junction contained 6 bases not matched to a gene. The V gene's germline CDR1 is SGHRS and CDR2 YFSETQ. This CDR3 is CASSLRTGFTNTEAFF. CDR3 coding DNA: TGCGCCAGCAGCTTGAGGACAGGGTTTACGAACACTGAAGCTTTCTTT.

The chain uses TRBV2 and TRBJ2-7, with 11 bases aligning to TRBD2. J was trimmed by 1 base and V by 4 bases; bases with no gene match: 0. The CDR3 sequence is 14 residues long. Germline CDR1 SNHLY, CDR2 FYNNEI. The CDR3 here is CASSGLAGSYEQYF. The CDR3, as DNA: TGTGCCAGCAGTGGACTAGCGGGATCCTACGAGCAGTACTTC.

This chain joins TRBV6-6 and TRBJ1-1; the D gene is possibly TRBD1 (6 bases). The CDR3 runs 14 residues. V gave up 6 bases and J gave up 1 base, with 12 bases separating them. CDR1 is MNHNY and CDR2 is SVGAGI in the germline V gene (reference sequence). This CDR3 reads CASSPDSRNTEAFF. The CDR3 bases are TGTGCCAGCAGCCCGGACAGTAGGAACACTGAAGCTTTCTTT.

There are a few counts of this clone. J is TRBJ2-1 and V is TRBV29-1; D not resolved. Per the germline V gene, CDR1 is SQVTM and CDR2 is ANQGSEA. The V end was cut by 2 bases, the J end by 1 base, with 15 bases between. CDR3 length: 16 amino acids. The CDR3 here is CSVETALRQSYNEQFF. The DNA of the CDR3 is TGCAGCGTTGAAACGGCTTTGCGGCAATCCTACAATGAGCAGTTCTTC.

This chain uses TRBV15 with TRBJ1-2; D is unresolved. The CDR3 totals 13 residues. V lost 1 base to trimming and J lost 4 bases, with 7 bases between them. Germline-derived CDR1 and CDR2 are LNHNV and YYDKDF (reference sequence). In DNA form, the CDR3 reads TGTGCCACCAGCAGAGTGGGCAGCTATGGCTACACCTTC. It codes for CATSRVGSYGYTF.

The chain uses TRBV7-6 and TRBJ2-5; 9 positions match TRBD1. The ends lost 5 bases at V and 5 bases at J; junction bases unmatched: 9. The germline V gene encodes CDR1 SGHVS and CDR2 FNYEAQ. This CDR3 has 15 amino acids. The CDR3 loop reads CASSRPGQGVETQYF. The CDR3 DNA sequence: TGTGCCAGCAGCAGGCCGGGACAGGGAGTGGAGACCCAGTACTTC.

The table lists this clone with many counts. The same CDR3 arises from other DNA sequences in this sample as well. The rearrangement links TRBV19 to TRBJ1-1; no firm D call. V shed 7 bases and J shed 0 bases, with 9 bases lying between them. The CDR3 has 13 residues. Germline assignment: CDR1 LNHDA and CDR2 SQIVND (reference sequence). CDR3 in DNA: TGTGCCAGTAAGGAAGGGATGAACACTGAAGCTTTCTTT. It is translated as CASKEGMNTEAFF.

This clone was seen a single time. The chain has TRBV7-2 and TRBJ1-2; possibly TRBD1 for D (5 bases). CDR1 and CDR2 (germline): SGHTA, FQGNSA. Trimming took off 1 base at V and 5 bases at J, with 14 bases between the two ends. This CDR3 has 15 residues. The CDR3: CASSLVGGPEYGYTF. The CDR3 DNA follows: TGTGCCAGCAGCTTAGTTGGGGGTCCTGAGTATGGCTACACCTTC.

This clone was observed once. The chain is built from TRBV25-1 and TRBJ1-5, with TRBD1 as a possible D gene (5 bases). V lost 4 bases and J 2 bases, leaving 18 bases between the germline ends. The CDR3 runs to 17 residues. Germline assignment: CDR1 MGHDK and CDR2 SYGVNS. CDR3 in amino acids: CASSVIISGTCNQPQHF. As DNA, the CDR3 is TGTGCCAGCAGTGTCATAATCTCCGGGACCTGCAATCAGCCCCAGCATTTT.

The CDR3 DNA reads TGTGCCAGTCGGGACAGGGGAAATCAGCCCCAGCATTTT. This codes for CASRDRGNQPQHF. The genes are TRBV28 and TRBJ1-5, with TRBD1 identical over 10 bases. V shed 9 bases, J shed 4 bases, and the junction held 3 bases outside the gene matches. Germline V gives CDR1 MDHEN, CDR2 SYDVKM. This CDR3 has 13 amino acids.

The rearrangement joins TRBV7-8 to TRBJ2-1, with 8 nucleotides matching TRBD2. V trimming: 4 bases; J trimming: 3 bases; junction bases outside the gene matches: 14. Germline loops: CDR1 SGHVS, CDR2 FQNEAQ. The CDR3 length is 18 residues. CDR3 nucleotides: TGTGCCAGCAGCTCATACTATCTAGGAGCGGGAGACTACAATGAGCAGTTCTTC. Its protein product is CASSSYYLGAGDYNEQFF. The whole variable domain, filled in from reference TRBV7-8 and TRBJ2-1, reads GAGVSQSPRYKVAKRGQDVALRCDPISGHVSLFWYQQALGQGPEFLTYFQNEAQLDKSGLPSDRFFAERPEGSVSTLKIQRTQQEDSAVYLCASSSYYLGAGDYNEQFFGPGTRLTVL.

The V and J genes are TRBV11-3 and TRBJ2-2; D remains unclear. CDR3 length: 19 amino acids. The V gene's germline CDR1 is SGHNT and CDR2 YENEEA. Trimming left V 0 bases short and J 0 bases short, with 17 bases between. Here the CDR3 reads CASSLDIFGGTTNTGELFF. Written as DNA, the CDR3 is TGTGCCAGCAGCTTAGATATTTTTGGCGGTACTACGAACACCGGGGAGCTGTTTTTT.

The rearrangement links TRBV4-2 to TRBJ1-1; a possible D gene is TRBD1 (5 bases). CDR3 size: 13 residues. Trimming removed 10 bases at V and 1 base at J, with 13 bases between. The germline V gene encodes CDR1 LGHNA and CDR2 YNFKEQ. This CDR3 reads CATGPTENTEAFF. Here the CDR3 DNA reads TGTGCCACGGGCCCGACAGAGAACACTGAAGCTTTCTTT.

In its sample, this clone was seen once. The DNA of the CDR3 is TGTGCCAGCCGCTCCCTGTCCTACGAGCAGTACTTC. Residues: CASRSLSYEQYF. The V and J genes are TRBV11-2 and TRBJ2-7; D not certain. V dropped 8 bases and J dropped 1 base, with 9 bases sitting between them. Per germline, CDR1 SGHAT and CDR2 FQNNGV. This CDR3 has 12 residues.

Ten or more counts support this clone. The chain couples TRBV2 to TRBJ1-2; TRBD1 matches 7 bases. The CDR3 loop spans 14 amino acids. With 8 bases clipped from V and 8 bases from J, the junction kept 14 bases outside the gene matches. Germline V gene data show CDR1 as SNHLY and CDR2 as FYNNEI. The CDR3 reads CASDQTGSAEGYTF. CDR3 bases: TGTGCCAGCGATCAGACAGGGAGTGCGGAAGGCTACACCTTC. The variable domain in full, with the rest retrieved from reference TRBV2 and TRBJ1-2, is EPEVTQTPSHQVTQMGQEVILRCVPISNHLYFYWYRQILGQKVEFLVSFYNNEISEKSEIFDDQFSVERPDGSNFTLKIRSTKLEDSAMYFCASDQTGSAEGYTFGSGTRLTVV.

V gene TRBV15 combines with J gene TRBJ1-3, with D perhaps TRBD1 (6 bases). The CDR3 covers 15 residues. V was clipped by 0 bases and J by 4 bases, with 10 bases between them. CDR1 LNHNV and CDR2 YYDKDF come from the germline V gene (reference sequence). CDR3 bases: TGTGCCACCAGCAGAGATCGAGGACAGGGAAACACCATATATTTT. This gives the protein CATSRDRGQGNTIYF.

The V gene is TRBV6-1, the J gene TRBJ1-2; the D gene is possibly TRBD1 (6 bases). Germline V gene lookup returns CDR1 MNHNS and CDR2 SASEGT. V shed 6 bases and J shed 2 bases, with 13 bases lying between them. The CDR3 is 14 amino acids. The CDR3 DNA is TGTGCCAGCAGAAAGGGCAGGGGCAACTATGGCTACACCTTC. Amino acids: CASRKGRGNYGYTF.

The chain joins TRBV7-3 to TRBJ2-3; 15 bases match TRBD2. J was trimmed by 12 bases and V by 4 bases; bases with no gene match: 5. CDR1 SGHTA and CDR2 FQGTGA come from the germline V gene. The CDR3 contains 14 residues. In DNA, the CDR3 is TGTGCCAGCAGCTCAGGACTAGCGGGAGGGTATCAGTATTTT. Translating gives CASSSGLAGGYQYF.

This clone was counted a single time. V gene TRBV7-2 combines with J gene TRBJ2-5, with TRBD2 identical over 9 bases. This CDR3 is built from 14 residues. V shed 3 bases, J shed 11 bases, and the junction held 10 bases outside the gene matches. The germline gives CDR1 SGHTA, CDR2 FQGNSA. CDR3 in DNA: TGTGCCAGCAGCTTTGCGGGAGGGCCAGGTGAGCAGTACTTC. It encodes CASSFAGGPGEQYF. Full variable domain (rest looked up from reference TRBV7-2 and TRBJ2-5): GAGVSQSPSNKVTEKGKDVELRCDPISGHTALYWYRQSLGQGLEFLIYFQGNSAPDKSGLPSDRFSAERTGGSVSTLTIQRTQQEDSAVYLCASSFAGGPGEQYFGPGTRLLVL.

This clone was counted once. V gene TRBV7-9 combines with J gene TRBJ1-2; D remains unclear. The CDR3 contains 12 residues. V lost 0 bases and J 8 bases, leaving 7 bases between the germline ends. The V gene's germline CDR1 is SEHNR and CDR2 FQNEAQ (reference sequence). The CDR3 loop is CASSLAGSGYTF. CDR3 nucleotides: TGTGCCAGCAGCTTAGCCGGGAGCGGCTACACCTTC. Drawing the rest from reference TRBV7-9 and TRBJ1-2, the complete variable domain is DTGVSQNPRHKITKRGQNVTFRCDPISEHNRLYWYRQTLGQGPEFLTYFQNEAQLEKSRLLSDRFSAERPKGSFSTLEIQRTEQGDSAMYLCASSLAGSGYTFGSGTRLTVV.

V usage is TRBV4-1 and J usage is TRBJ1-4; no firm D call. The V end lost 1 base, the J end lost 4 bases, and 7 bases lay between the germline ends. CDR3 length: 14 amino acids. From germline, CDR1 is MGHRA and CDR2 YSYEKL. The CDR3 sequence is CASSQGLYNEKLFF. The CDR3 DNA reads as TGCGCCAGCAGCCAAGGACTGTATAATGAAAAACTGTTTTTT.

The chain employs TRBV29-1 and TRBJ2-7; D is possibly TRBD1 (5 bases). Trimming cost V 7 bases and J 0 bases, with 19 bases left between them. CDR3 size: 15 residues. Germline V lookup: CDR1 SQVTM, CDR2 ANQGSEA. CDR3 region: CSARLQDGRSYEQYF. As DNA, the CDR3 is TGCAGCGCCCGGCTACAGGATGGCCGCTCCTACGAGCAGTACTTC.